This TCR beta chain was recovered during a study of T cells in women clearing cervical HPV infection. Study summary: Case blood was drawn a median about 160 days after lesion detection.

Study-level results: Richness differences could reflect unmeasured T-cell content per sample.

V was cut by 5 bases and J by 0 bases, with 11 bases left in between. There are 14 residues in the CDR3. From germline, CDR1 is SGHAT and CDR2 FQNNGV. For this clone: The antigen remains unidentified. Read sequence stops 3 residues before the CDR3 end, and the germline J gene provides the missing end.

Some clones are missing from TCRdb's copy, which holds only in-frame ones; the method was immunoSEQ multiplex PCR. The sample totals 46,000 or so clones; its top ten clones hold 35%. The chain couples TRBV11-2 to TRBJ2-7, with D possibly matching TRBD2 (7 bases). The sequencing sample was made of blood buffy coat. This receptor was taken from a woman between 18 and 75 years old with a cervical HPV16 infection that either progressed to CIN3+ or cleared (not recorded which). The sequenced part of the CDR3 DNA is TGTGCCAGCAGCCGACGGGGGGCCTCCTACGAG. Its protein product is CASSRRGASYE. The whole CDR3 sequence reads CASSRRGASYEQYF.